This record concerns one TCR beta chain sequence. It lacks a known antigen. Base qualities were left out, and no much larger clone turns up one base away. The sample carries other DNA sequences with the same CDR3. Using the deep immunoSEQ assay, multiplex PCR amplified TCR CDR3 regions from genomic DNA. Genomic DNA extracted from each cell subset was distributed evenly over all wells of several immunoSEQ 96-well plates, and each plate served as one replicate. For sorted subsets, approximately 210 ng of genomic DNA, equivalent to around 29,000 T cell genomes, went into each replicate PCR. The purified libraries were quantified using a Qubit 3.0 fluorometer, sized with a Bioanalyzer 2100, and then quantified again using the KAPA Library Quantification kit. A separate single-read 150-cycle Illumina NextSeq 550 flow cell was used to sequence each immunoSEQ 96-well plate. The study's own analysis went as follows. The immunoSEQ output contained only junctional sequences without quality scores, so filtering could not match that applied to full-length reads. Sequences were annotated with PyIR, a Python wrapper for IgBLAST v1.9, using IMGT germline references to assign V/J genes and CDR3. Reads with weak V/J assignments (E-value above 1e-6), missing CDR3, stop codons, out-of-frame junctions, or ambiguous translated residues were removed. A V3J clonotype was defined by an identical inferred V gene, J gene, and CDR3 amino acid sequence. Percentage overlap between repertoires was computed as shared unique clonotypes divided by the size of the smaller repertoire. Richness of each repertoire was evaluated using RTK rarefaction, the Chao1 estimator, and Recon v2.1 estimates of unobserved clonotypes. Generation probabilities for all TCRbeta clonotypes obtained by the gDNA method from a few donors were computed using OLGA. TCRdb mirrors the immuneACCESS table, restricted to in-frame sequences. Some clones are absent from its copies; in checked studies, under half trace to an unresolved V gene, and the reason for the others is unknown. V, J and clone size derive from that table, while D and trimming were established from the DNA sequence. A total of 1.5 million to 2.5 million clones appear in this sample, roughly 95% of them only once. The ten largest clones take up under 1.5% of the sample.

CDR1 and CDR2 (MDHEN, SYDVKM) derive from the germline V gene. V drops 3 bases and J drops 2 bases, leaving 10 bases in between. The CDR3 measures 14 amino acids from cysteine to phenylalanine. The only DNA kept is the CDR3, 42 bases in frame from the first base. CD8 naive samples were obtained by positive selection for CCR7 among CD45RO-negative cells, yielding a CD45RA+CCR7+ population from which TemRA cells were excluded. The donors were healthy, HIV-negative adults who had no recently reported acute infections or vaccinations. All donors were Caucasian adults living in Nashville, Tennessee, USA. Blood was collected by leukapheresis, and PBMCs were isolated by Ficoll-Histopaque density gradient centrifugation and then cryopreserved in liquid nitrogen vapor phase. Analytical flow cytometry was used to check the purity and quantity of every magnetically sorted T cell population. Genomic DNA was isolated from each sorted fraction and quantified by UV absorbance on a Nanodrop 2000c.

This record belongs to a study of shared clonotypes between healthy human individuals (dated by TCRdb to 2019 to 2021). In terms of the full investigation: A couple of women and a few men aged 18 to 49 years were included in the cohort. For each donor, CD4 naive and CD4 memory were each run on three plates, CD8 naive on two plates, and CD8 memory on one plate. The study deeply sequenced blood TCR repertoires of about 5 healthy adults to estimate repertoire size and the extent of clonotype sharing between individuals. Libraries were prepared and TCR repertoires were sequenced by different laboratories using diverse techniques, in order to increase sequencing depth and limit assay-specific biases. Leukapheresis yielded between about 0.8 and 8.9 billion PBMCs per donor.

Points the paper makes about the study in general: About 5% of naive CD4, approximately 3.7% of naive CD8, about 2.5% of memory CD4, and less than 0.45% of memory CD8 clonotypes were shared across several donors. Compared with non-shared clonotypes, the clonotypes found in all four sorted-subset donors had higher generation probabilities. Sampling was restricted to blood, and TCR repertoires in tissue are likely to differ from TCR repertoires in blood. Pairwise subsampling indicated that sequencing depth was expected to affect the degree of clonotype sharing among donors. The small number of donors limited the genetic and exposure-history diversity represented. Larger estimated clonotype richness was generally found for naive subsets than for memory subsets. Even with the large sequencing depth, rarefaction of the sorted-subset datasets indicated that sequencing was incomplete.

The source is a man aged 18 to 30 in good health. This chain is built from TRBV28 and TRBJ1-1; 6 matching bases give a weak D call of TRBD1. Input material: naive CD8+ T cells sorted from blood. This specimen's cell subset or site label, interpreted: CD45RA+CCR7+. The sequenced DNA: TGTGCCAGCAGTTTCCCAGGGGCAAACACTGAAGCTTTCTTT. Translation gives CASSFPGANTEAFF.